Below, one TCR beta chain is given with its context. Its antigen remains unknown. The sample carries other DNA sequences with the same CDR3. The entry originates in a study of Ad26.COV2.S vaccination and SARS-CoV-2 variants. Across the whole study: Recipients of Ad26.COV2.S got it intramuscularly, once or twice 56 days apart.

V lost 3 bases to trimming and J lost 2 bases, with 8 bases between them. The CDR3 consists of 13 residues. The germline gives CDR1 SGHTA, CDR2 FQGNSA. Clones were read by immunoSEQ multiplex PCR, and TCRdb kept only the in-frame ones, dropping some. Found here are roughly 380,000 clones, 80% to 90% of them singletons; the top ten hold around 3.7%. Regarding the study as a whole: Non-spike TCR breadth showed similarity between vaccine and placebo recipients. Vaccine recipients posted higher spike-specific TCR breadth than their placebo counterparts.

Treatment of the sample: some 20 received Ad26.COV2.S at low or high dose, single or two shots; 5 received placebo; per-sample allocation not given. Each sample was drawn 63 days after the first injection (of vaccine or placebo). The sequence came from a person between 18 and 60 years old who received the Ad26.COV2.S COVID-19 vaccine or a placebo. V is TRBV7-2 and J is TRBJ2-7; TRBD2 is a possible D gene (5 bases). The specimen comprised peripheral blood, sampled in a trial of Ad26.COV2.S vaccine versus placebo. Written as DNA, the CDR3 is TGTGCCAGCAGCTTGGGCGGGCCCTACGAGCAGTACTTC. This gives the protein CASSLGGPYEQYF. Full variable domain (outside the CDR3, taken from reference TRBV7-2 and TRBJ2-7): GAGVSQSPSNKVTEKGKDVELRCDPISGHTALYWYRQSLGQGLEFLIYFQGNSAPDKSGLPSDRFSAERTGGSVSTLTIQRTQQEDSAVYLCASSLGGPYEQYFGPGTRLTVT.